The next 20 T cell receptor beta chains were all read from a single sample in a study of T cell repertoires in cytomegalovirus infection. One entry per CDR3 protein results from TCRdb running MiXCR on the reads. Among 150,000 to 200,000 distinct CDR3 sequences listed, about 30% were seen once. The sample taken for sequencing was PBMCs. The receptors here all came from a human donor in good health (CMV status not recorded). Some clones in this sample may be carry-over from other donors' samples.

A word on this clonotype: The missing conserved phenylalanine or tryptophan at the end of this CDR3 makes a read error likely. In DNA, the CDR3 is TGTGCCAGCAGCCCGAGGCTAGGGACGGTTAATGAAAAACTGTTTATT. As protein: CASSPRLGTVNEKLFI. The chain uses TRBV7-6 and TRBJ1-4; TRBD1 might be the D (5 bases). The CDR3 spans 16 residues. CDR1 and CDR2 from the germline V gene are SGHVS and FNYEAQ. Trimming took 5 bases from V and 4 from J, leaving 17 bases between them.

The chain couples TRBV20-1 to TRBJ1-3; D unclear. Germline V gene data show CDR1 as DFQATT and CDR2 as SNEGSKA (reference sequence). This CDR3 has 12 amino acids. Trimming pared 7 bases from V and 7 bases from J, leaving 14 bases between. CDR3 residues: CSVASLQNTIYF. The CDR3 DNA sequence: TGCAGTGTCGCCTCCCTACAGAACACCATATATTTT.

The gene calls are TRBV5-4 and TRBJ1-2; D remains ambiguous. Germline CDR1 SGHNT, CDR2 YYREEE (reference sequence). With 2 bases removed from V and 0 bases from J, the gap between germline ends came to 8 bases. The CDR3 is made up of 14 amino acids. CDR3: CASSLVEANYGYTF. The CDR3 bases are TGTGCCAGCAGCTTAGTCGAGGCTAACTATGGCTACACCTTC.

This clonotype was recorded at least ten times. The chain uses TRBV6-6 and TRBJ2-3; D is possibly TRBD2 (6 bases). Trimming left V 10 bases short and J 6 bases short, with 14 bases between. CDR1 MNHNY and CDR2 SVGAGI come from the germline V gene (reference sequence). The CDR3 has 12 residues. CDR3 DNA sequence: TGTGCCACGGGGGAGTCGGCGGATACGCAGTATTTT. It codes for CATGESADTQYF.

This clonotype was recorded a few times. The gene calls are TRBV18 and TRBJ2-1; no clear D gene. Germline loops: CDR1 KGHSH, CDR2 LQKENI. Trimming pared 1 base from V and 4 bases from J, leaving 5 bases between. The length of the CDR3 is 13 residues. CDR3 protein: CASSPLEYNEQFF. The CDR3 DNA reads TGTGCCAGCTCACCACTTGAGTACAATGAGCAGTTCTTC.

As DNA, the CDR3 is TGTGCCAGCAGCCTGGACAGGGGGCGAAGCAATGAGCAGTTCTTC. This encodes CASSLDRGRSNEQFF. The chain employs TRBV3-1 and TRBJ2-1, with 11 bases lining up with TRBD1. V was clipped by 4 bases and J by 6 bases; unmatched bases: 5. Germline V gene sequence: CDR1 LGHDT, CDR2 YNNKEL (reference sequence). The CDR3 has 15 residues.

This clonotype was picked up a small number of times. Germline is not matched at one junction end, which may reflect a read error. CDR3 sequence reads: CASTGTGDPEQYF. Here the CDR3 DNA reads TGTGCAAGCACCGGGACAGGGGATCCCGAGCAGTACTTC. The genes are TRBV6-2 or TRBV6-3 and TRBJ2-7; 10 nucleotides agree with TRBD1. Germline lookup yields CDR1 MNHEY and CDR2 SVGEGT. The CDR3 sequence is 13 residues long.

In this sample, this clonotype turned up a few times. V gene TRBV20-1 combines with J gene TRBJ2-2; no firm D call. Germline values: CDR1 DFQATT, CDR2 SNEGSKA (reference sequence). V was cut by 3 bases and J by 0 bases, with 8 bases left in between. The CDR3 has 14 residues. This CDR3 reads CSASHSANTGELFF. CDR3 nucleotides: TGCAGTGCTAGTCACAGCGCGAACACCGGGGAGCTGTTTTTT.

This clonotype was observed a handful of times. The V gene is TRBV6-2 or TRBV6-3, the J gene TRBJ2-2; tentatively, D is TRBD2 (5 bases). Trimming cost V 0 bases and J 8 bases, with 10 bases left between them. Germline CDR1 reads MNHEY; CDR2 reads SVGEGT. The CDR3 length is 14 residues. The chain's CDR3 is CASSYSGVAGELFF. The DNA for the CDR3 is TGTGCCAGCAGTTACTCGGGCGTAGCGGGGGAGCTGTTTTTT.

The chain joins TRBV7-9 to TRBJ2-5; D possibly corresponds to TRBD2 (5 bases). There are 16 residues in the CDR3. From germline, CDR1 is SEHNR and CDR2 FQNEAQ (reference sequence). Trimming took 5 bases from V and 5 from J, leaving 21 bases between them. This chain's CDR3 is CASSRLGRTPRETQYF. The CDR3 DNA reads as TGTGCCAGCAGCCGCCTAGGCCGGACTCCTCGGGAGACCCAGTACTTC.

A few counts support this clonotype. This chain connects TRBV30 to TRBJ2-3; D unclear. V was clipped by 0 bases and J by 3 bases, with 10 bases between them. CDR1 and CDR2 from the germline V gene are GTSNPN and SVGIG (reference sequence). The CDR3 spans 14 residues. The CDR3 protein is CAWSVSTETDTQYF. The CDR3 DNA follows: TGTGCCTGGAGTGTAAGTACGGAGACAGATACGCAGTATTTT. The variable domain in full, completed from reference TRBV30 and TRBJ2-3, reads SQTIHQWPATLVQPVGSPLSLECTVEGTSNPNLYWYRQAAGRGLQLLFYSVGIGQISSEVPQNLSASRPQDRQFILSSKKLLLSDSGFYLCAWSVSTETDTQYFGPGTRLTVL.

This clonotype was seen more than once but under ten times. The gene calls are TRBV7-2 and TRBJ1-1, with no clear D. V lost 5 bases and J 1 base, leaving 20 bases between the germline ends. Germline CDR1 SGHTA, CDR2 FQGNSA. The CDR3 totals 17 residues. This CDR3 reads CASSLRVGVGGNTEAFF. The CDR3, as DNA: TGTGCCAGCAGCCTTAGGGTTGGGGTTGGAGGGAACACTGAAGCTTTCTTT.

Many counts were recorded for this clonotype. The J gene is TRBJ2-3, the V gene TRBV7-9; 7 positions match TRBD2. Germline CDR1 SEHNR, CDR2 FQNEAQ (reference sequence). After removal of 4 bases from V and 0 bases from J, the junction contained 4 bases not matched to a gene. CDR3 length: 15 amino acids. As DNA, the CDR3 is TGTGCCAGCAGCTCGATGGGACTAAGCACAGATACGCAGTATTTT. Translated, it gives CASSSMGLSTDTQYF.

This clonotype has a handful of counts. The rearrangement joins TRBV7-2 to TRBJ2-1; possible D gene TRBD1, 5 bases. The CDR3 length is 15 residues. Trimming pared 1 base from V and 9 bases from J, leaving 16 bases between. Germline CDR1 is SGHTA and CDR2 is FQGNSA. The CDR3 protein is CASSLGQSTSSEQFF. In DNA form, the CDR3 reads TGTGCCAGCAGCTTAGGACAGTCCACAAGTAGTGAGCAGTTCTTC.

The chain has TRBV7-2 and TRBJ1-1, with D unresolved. Germline V CDR1 and CDR2: SGHTA, FQGNSA. The V end lost 3 bases, the J end lost 1 base, and 15 bases lay between the germline ends. This CDR3 has 16 residues. The DNA for the CDR3 is TGTGCCAGCAGCTTGGCGATAGGGATGGGGAACACTGAAGCTTTCTTT. It yields the protein CASSLAIGMGNTEAFF.

The rearrangement uses TRBV7-2 and TRBJ1-3, with a tentative D call TRBD1 (5 bases). Germline values: CDR1 SGHTA, CDR2 FQGNSA. Trimming took 0 bases from V and 0 from J, leaving 12 bases between them. The CDR3 extends over 17 amino acids. The CDR3 nucleotides read TGTGCCAGCAGCTTAGCGGGGACGGCTTTCTCTGGAAACACCATATATTTT. Residues: CASSLAGTAFSGNTIYF.

This clonotype was observed a handful of times. The rearrangement links TRBV2 to TRBJ2-2; D is perhaps TRBD1 or TRBD2 (6 bases each). Germline V lookup: CDR1 SNHLY, CDR2 FYNNEI. The CDR3 has 16 residues. V shed 5 bases and J shed 4 bases, with 17 bases lying between them. The CDR3 DNA sequence: TGTGCCAGCAGTCCCAGACAGGCGGGGATCACCGGGGAGCTGTTTTTT. This translates into CASSPRQAGITGELFF.

This clonotype was detected a few times. The V call is TRBV7-9, the J call TRBJ2-1; tentatively, D is TRBD1 (5 bases). CDR1 and CDR2 (germline): SEHNR, FQNEAQ (reference sequence). The V and J ends lost 5 bases and 0 bases respectively, with 20 bases between them. The CDR3 consists of 18 residues. The CDR3 protein is CASSARSYRSSSYNEQFF. DNA of the CDR3: TGTGCCAGCAGCGCCCGCTCCTACAGGTCGTCCTCCTACAATGAGCAGTTCTTC. The variable domain in full, completed from reference TRBV7-9 and TRBJ2-1, reads DTGVSQNPRHKITKRGQNVTFRCDPISEHNRLYWYRQTLGQGPEFLTYFQNEAQLEKSRLLSDRFSAERPKGSFSTLEIQRTEQGDSAMYLCASSARSYRSSSYNEQFFGPGTRLTVL.

The chain joins TRBV20-1 to TRBJ2-5, with 7 bases fitting TRBD1. The CDR3 spans 15 residues. Trimming cost V 3 bases and J 5 bases; bases outside gene matches: 12. Germline assignment: CDR1 DFQATT and CDR2 SNEGSKA (reference sequence). As DNA, the CDR3 is TGCAGTGCTAGTCACAAGACAGGGCCTCGGGAGACCCAGTACTTC. Translation: CSASHKTGPRETQYF.

The chain has TRBV20-1 and TRBJ2-6, with D possibly matching TRBD1 (5 bases). This CDR3 has 15 residues. CDR1 is DFQATT and CDR2 is SNEGSKA in the germline V gene (reference sequence). V lost 0 bases to trimming and J lost 4 bases, with 10 bases between them. This CDR3 reads CSARDTRAGANVLTF. In DNA form, the CDR3 reads TGCAGTGCTAGAGATACCAGGGCAGGGGCCAACGTCCTGACTTTC.